These 27 T cell receptor beta chains came from one sample sequenced in a study of blood T cell repertoires in COVID-19. Clones were read by immunoSEQ multiplex PCR, and TCRdb kept only the in-frame ones, dropping some. The repertoire holds about 210,000 clones, with about 82% as singletons. Sequencing was performed on peripheral blood. These TCRs come from a woman between 65 and 79 years old with COVID-19, enrolled during active disease.

This chain joins TRBV5-1 and TRBJ1-6; possibly TRBD1 for D (6 bases). The V gene lost 1 base and the J gene lost 1 base, with 12 bases spanning the gap. Germline V gene sequence: CDR1 SGHRS, CDR2 YFSETQ. This CDR3 has 17 residues. Here the CDR3 DNA reads TGCGCCAGCAGCTTGACAGGGCTGGGATCCTATAATTCACCCCTCCACTTT. Its translation is CASSLTGLGSYNSPLHF.

The CDR3 coding sequence is TGTGCCAGCAGAGCAGGGGCCACTAATGAAAAACTGTTTTTT. Its translation: CASRAGATNEKLFF. The rearrangement joins TRBV9 to TRBJ1-4; tentative D call: TRBD1 (6 bases). V was clipped by 5 bases and J by 2 bases, with 10 bases between them. This CDR3 comprises 14 residues. CDR1 is SGDLS, CDR2 YYNGEE, per germline.

This clone was seen just once. J is TRBJ2-7 and V is TRBV7-2, with 11 bases lining up with TRBD2. The length of the CDR3 is 15 residues. V shed 4 bases, J shed 7 bases, and the junction held 9 bases outside the gene matches. The germline V gene encodes CDR1 SGHTA and CDR2 FQGNSA. In DNA form, the CDR3 reads TGTGCCAGCAGCTCACGACTAGCGGGATTGGGGGAGCAGTACTTC. Its translation is CASSSRLAGLGEQYF. Full variable domain (missing parts from reference TRBV7-2 and TRBJ2-7): GAGVSQSPSNKVTEKGKDVELRCDPISGHTALYWYRQSLGQGLEFLIYFQGNSAPDKSGLPSDRFSAERTGGSVSTLTIQRTQQEDSAVYLCASSSRLAGLGEQYFGPGTRLTVT.

The rearrangement joins TRBV5-1 to TRBJ2-7, with 7 bases matching TRBD1. The CDR3 is 15 amino acids. Germline V gene lookup returns CDR1 SGHRS and CDR2 YFSETQ. Trimming removed 0 bases from V and 2 bases from J; junction bases left unmatched: 5. This CDR3 reads CASSLEGARAYEQYF. The DNA for the CDR3 is TGCGCCAGCAGCTTGGAGGGGGCCAGAGCCTACGAGCAGTACTTC.

V is TRBV7-3 and J is TRBJ2-1; the D gene is possibly TRBD1 (6 bases). The CDR3 sequence is 15 residues long. Germline loops: CDR1 SGHTA, CDR2 FQGTGA. Between the trimmed V and J ends, which lost 2 bases and 4 bases, there was a span of 12 bases. The CDR3 loop reads CASSLEDSSYNEQFF. The CDR3 coding sequence is TGTGCCAGCAGCTTAGAGGACAGCTCGTACAATGAGCAGTTCTTC.

This clone came up a few times. One end of the junction fails to match germline, which may point to a read error. The chain is built from TRBV7-7 and TRBJ2-7; 8 bases map to TRBD1. Germline lookup yields CDR1 SSHAT and CDR2 FNYEAQ (reference sequence). The CDR3 spans 15 residues. DNA for the CDR3: TGTGCTAGCAGCCTACTGGAAGGACAGGGCTACGAGCAGTACTTC. This gives the protein CASSLLEGQGYEQYF.

This clone came up once. This chain links TRBV24-1 with TRBJ1-4, with unresolved D. Germline V gene data show CDR1 as KGHDR and CDR2 as SFDVKD. The CDR3 length is 15 residues. Trimming left V 4 bases short and J 0 bases short, with 8 bases between. CDR3 amino acids: CATSEGSATNEKLFF. The CDR3 nucleotides are TGTGCCACCAGTGAAGGCAGCGCAACTAATGAAAAACTGTTTTTT.

Comments on this clone: One junction end disagrees with the germline gene, perhaps due to a read error. The V gene is TRBV6-2 or TRBV6-3, the J gene TRBJ2-7, with 12 positions matching TRBD2. The germline V gene has CDR1 MNHEY and CDR2 SVGEGT. This CDR3 is built from 18 residues. Written as DNA, the CDR3 is TGTACCAGCAGTTACCGTCTAGCGGGAGGGAGGAGCTCCTACGAGCAGTACTTC. It is translated as CTSSYRLAGGRSSYEQYF.

The CDR3, as DNA: TGTGCCAGCAGGCAGACAGATCTTAATTCACCCCTCCACTTT. This encodes CASRQTDLNSPLHF. This chain joins TRBV7-2 and TRBJ1-6; D perhaps matches TRBD1 (5 bases). This CDR3 comprises 14 residues. V lost 6 bases to trimming and J lost 6 bases, with 12 bases between them. Germline values: CDR1 SGHTA, CDR2 FQGNSA. Full variable domain (rest looked up from reference TRBV7-2 and TRBJ1-6): GAGVSQSPSNKVTEKGKDVELRCDPISGHTALYWYRQSLGQGLEFLIYFQGNSAPDKSGLPSDRFSAERTGGSVSTLTIQRTQQEDSAVYLCASRQTDLNSPLHFGNGTRLTVT.

This clone was counted once. The chain joins TRBV3-1 (or the pseudogene TRBV3-2) to TRBJ1-2, with D unresolved. V lost 1 base to trimming and J lost 4 bases, with 13 bases between them. Germline CDR1 reads LGHDT; CDR2 reads YNNKEL (reference sequence). CDR3 length: 15 amino acids. CDR3 sequence reads: CASSQVGVNGYGYTF. The CDR3 DNA sequence: TGTGCCAGCAGCCAAGTCGGGGTGAACGGCTATGGCTACACCTTC.

The chain uses TRBV7-3 and TRBJ2-3; TRBD2 aligns across 11 bases. V trimming: 7 bases; J trimming: 4 bases; junction bases outside the gene matches: 7. Germline-derived CDR1 and CDR2 are SGHTA and FQGTGA. This CDR3 has 15 amino acids. The CDR3 DNA sequence: TGTGCCAGCAAGAGGGGACTAGCGGAGGCAGATACGCAGTATTTT. Residues: CASKRGLAEADTQYF.

The genes are TRBV7-2 and TRBJ2-5; TRBD1 might be the D (5 bases). The germline CDR1 and CDR2 sequences are SGHTA and FQGNSA. The CDR3 spans 13 residues. V was pared by 2 bases and J by 7 bases, with 11 bases between. The CDR3 loop is CASSLQGSRTQYF. The CDR3 coding sequence is TGTGCCAGCAGCTTACAGGGTAGTCGGACCCAGTACTTC.

This chain connects TRBV7-2 to TRBJ2-3; 9 nucleotides agree with TRBD2. The CDR3 runs to 16 residues. Looked up from germline, CDR1 is SGHTA and CDR2 is FQGNSA. The ends lost 5 bases at V and 6 bases at J; junction bases unmatched: 12. DNA for the CDR3: TGTGCCAGCAGCCCCTCCGGGCTAGCGGGGAGTGATACGCAGTATTTT. This sequence encodes CASSPSGLAGSDTQYF.

The table lists this clone with a few counts. This chain connects TRBV10-3 to TRBJ1-2, with D unresolved. Germline CDR1 reads ENHRY; CDR2 reads SYGVKD. This CDR3 has 13 amino acids. Deletions cut 3 bases from V and 4 bases from J, with 9 bases between. The CDR3 sequence is CAISESSVYGYTF. The CDR3, as DNA: TGTGCCATCAGTGAATCGTCAGTCTATGGCTACACCTTC.

The chain combines TRBV5-1 with TRBJ1-3, with D possibly TRBD1 on 6 matching bases. Deletions cut 0 bases from V and 0 bases from J, with 16 bases between. CDR1 is SGHRS and CDR2 is YFSETQ in the germline V gene. The length of the CDR3 is 18 residues. The CDR3 nucleotides read TGCGCCAGCAGCTTGGCCTCTGGGACAACTAACTCTGGAAACACCATATATTTT. As protein: CASSLASGTTNSGNTIYF.

The chain couples TRBV24-1 to TRBJ2-7; D is unresolved. This CDR3 is 13 amino acids long. In germline, CDR1 is KGHDR, CDR2 SFDVKD. Trimming left V 6 bases short and J 7 bases short, with 15 bases between. The CDR3 sequence is CATSSPTETEQYF. The CDR3 bases are TGTGCCACCAGTTCCCCCACTGAGACAGAGCAGTACTTC.

This chain joins TRBV6-5 and TRBJ1-1, with D maybe TRBD1 (5 bases). Germline V gene sequence: CDR1 MNHEY, CDR2 SVGAGI. The CDR3 totals 13 residues. The germline V and J ends were trimmed by 5 bases and 10 bases, with 17 bases remaining between them. For the CDR3, the DNA is TGTGCCAGCAGTCAACCTGGGGGGGTACCAGCTTTCTTT. Protein sequence: CASSQPGGVPAFF.

This clone was counted a single time. V is TRBV30 and J is TRBJ2-2; no definite D call. The CDR3 sequence is 14 residues long. CDR1 and CDR2 from the germline V gene are GTSNPN and SVGIG (reference sequence). V lost 2 bases to trimming and J lost 0 bases, with 7 bases between them. The CDR3 region has the DNA TGTGCCTGGAGTCCGACAACGAACACCGGGGAGCTGTTTTTT. Translated: CAWSPTTNTGELFF.

The chain joins TRBV10-3 to TRBJ1-1, with D perhaps matching TRBD1 (6 bases). V was shortened by 4 bases and J by 6 bases, with 12 bases between the two germline ends. This CDR3 comprises 13 residues. From germline, CDR1 is ENHRY and CDR2 SYGVKD. In nucleotides, the CDR3 is TGTGCCATCAGTGTGGCAACAGGGTCTGAAGCTTTCTTT. Its protein is CAISVATGSEAFF.

This clone appeared a few times. The rearrangement links TRBV6-5 to TRBJ2-5; 7 bases are a match to TRBD1. The V gene's germline CDR1 is MNHEY and CDR2 SVGAGI. The CDR3 runs to 15 residues. Trimming removed 5 bases from V and 3 bases from J; junction bases left unmatched: 9. This CDR3 reads CASSRQGGVEETQYF. CDR3 in DNA: TGTGCCAGCAGTCGACAGGGTGGAGTAGAAGAGACCCAGTACTTC.

This clone appeared a single time. V and J are TRBV11-2 and TRBJ1-1, with D possibly matching TRBD1 (5 bases). The CDR3 totals 14 residues. Trimming took off 0 bases at V and 1 base at J, with 6 bases between the two ends. Per the germline V gene, CDR1 is SGHAT and CDR2 is FQNNGV. CDR3 in amino acids: CASSLEGRNTEAFF. In DNA, the CDR3 is TGTGCCAGCAGCTTAGAGGGGCGGAACACTGAAGCTTTCTTT.

The sample holds one count of this clone. The chain is built from TRBV7-3 and TRBJ2-3; D remains unclear. Germline loops: CDR1 SGHTA, CDR2 FQGTGA. Trimming pared 1 base from V and 3 bases from J, leaving 8 bases between. CDR3 length: 14 residues. The chain's CDR3 is CASSLNGRTDTQYF. CDR3 DNA sequence: TGTGCCAGCAGCTTAAACGGTCGGACAGATACGCAGTATTTT.

Remarks on this clone: In the same sample, other DNA sequences code for this CDR3. V usage is TRBV18 and J usage is TRBJ1-2, with 7 positions matching TRBD1. The CDR3 length is 14 residues. Germline loops: CDR1 KGHSH, CDR2 LQKENI. V shed 2 bases and J 5 bases; nucleotides not matched to a gene: 5. CDR3 nucleotide sequence: TGTGCCAGCTCACCAGGAGACAGGGAGTATGGCTACACCTTC. Its translation: CASSPGDREYGYTF.

This clone was seen a single time. This rearrangement joins TRBV6-6 to TRBJ1-2; D might be TRBD1 (5 bases). Per the germline V gene, CDR1 is MNHNY and CDR2 is SVGAGI (reference sequence). The CDR3 has 15 residues. V was pared by 2 bases and J by 3 bases, with 13 bases between. This CDR3 reads CASSYGGDGDYGYTF. CDR3 bases: TGTGCCAGCAGTTACGGAGGGGATGGGGACTATGGCTACACCTTC.

This chain links TRBV27 with TRBJ1-3; D may be TRBD1 (6 bases). The germline V gene has CDR1 MNHEY and CDR2 SMNVEV (reference sequence). This CDR3 is built from 13 residues. V was trimmed by 2 bases and J by 9 bases, leaving 11 bases between them. CDR3 loop: CASSLRGAGTIYF. Here the CDR3 DNA reads TGTGCCAGCAGTTTACGGGGGGCAGGCACCATATATTTT.

The chain links TRBV7-3 to TRBJ2-1, with TRBD1 as a possible D gene (6 bases). Trimming took 5 bases from V and 3 from J, leaving 11 bases between them. Germline V gene sequence: CDR1 SGHTA, CDR2 FQGTGA. This CDR3 is built from 14 residues. The CDR3 loop reads CASSPNRDYNEQFF. The CDR3 region has the DNA TGTGCCAGCAGCCCAAACAGGGACTACAATGAGCAGTTCTTC.

The V and J genes are TRBV7-9 and TRBJ1-6, with no clear D. The CDR3 extends over 14 amino acids. In germline, CDR1 is SEHNR, CDR2 FQNEAQ (reference sequence). The V gene lost 1 base and the J gene lost 7 bases, with 8 bases spanning the gap. DNA for the CDR3: TGTGCCAGCAGCTTAGACTTCCAAAATTCACCCCTCCACTTT. This codes for CASSLDFQNSPLHF.